This T cell receptor (beta chain) derives from a study of cytomegalovirus exposure and HLA in healthy donors. The donors were part of the validation cohort of more than 90 subjects. That cohort was separate from the first cohort, which comprised 700 or so subjects. Study results and limitations: As was reported, the classifier diagnosed cytomegalovirus status with high specificity and sensitivity. It was confirmed in vitro that a few of the CMV-associated chains were specific for CMV antigens. In the roughly 120 validation repertoires, just under 95% of cluster scores exceeded 0, per a later analysis.

Comments on this clone: What it binds is not known.

V lost 5 bases, J lost 0 bases, and 16 bases lay in between. The CDR3 is 17 amino acids. Germline V lookup: CDR1 LNHDA, CDR2 SQIVND (reference sequence). Some clones are missing from TCRdb's copy, which holds only in-frame ones; the method was immunoSEQ multiplex PCR. The data contain 150,000 to 200,000 clones, 95% to 96% of them singletons. This receptor was identified in a woman younger than 30 in good health and CMV-seronegative. The V gene is TRBV19, the J gene TRBJ1-4, with a tentative D call TRBD1 (6 bases). Sequencing was performed on PBMCs. This chain's CDR3 is CASSWGLRSATNEKLFF. DNA for the CDR3: TGTGCCAGTAGTTGGGGGCTTCGAAGCGCAACTAATGAAAAACTGTTTTTT.